These T cell receptor beta chains were read from a single sample in a study of T-cell reconstitution after alpha-beta-depleted transplantation in children. TCRdb independently ran MiXCR on the PCR reads; one entry per CDR3 protein. Here the sample spans about 290,000 distinct CDR3 sequences, almost 8% being singletons. The sequenced sample was peripheral blood, obtained 360 days after TCRalphabeta/CD19-depleted stem cell transplant. The receptors derive from a female patient aged 2-9 years who had a stem cell transplant for Fanconi anemia, so the T cells may come from the graft donor. Both conserved end residues are part of each CDR3. The order of the fields is J gene, V gene, clone size, D gene, CDR3 protein, CDR3 DNA. A D gene is named only where the DNA matches it firmly. Expanded clones get a size class; other rows say once, few or many, or leave the size out.

TRBJ2-1 | TRBV11-3 | few | TRBD1 | CASSLGGDRYYNEQFF | TGTGCCAGCAGCTTAGGCGGGGACAGGTACTACAATGAGCAGTTCTTC
TRBJ2-1 | TRBV7-8 | many | . | CASSLEIRVNEQFF | TGTGCCAGCAGCTTAGAAATCAGGGTTAATGAGCAGTTCTTC
TRBJ2-2 | TRBV12-3/TRBV12-4 | many | TRBD2 | CASSLGAGGPWELFF | TGTGCCAGCAGTTTAGGTGCGGGGGGGCCCTGGGAGCTGTTTTTT
TRBJ1-1 | TRBV5-5 | many | . | CASSTLEAMNTEAFF | TGTGCCAGCAGCACACTTGAAGCTATGAACACTGAAGCTTTCTTT
TRBJ2-5 | TRBV3-1 | many | TRBD1 | CASSKGQGDQETQYF | TGTGCCAGCAGCAAGGGACAGGGGGACCAAGAGACCCAGTACTTC
TRBJ2-7 | TRBV27 | many | . | CASSLSIRSEQYF | TGTGCCAGCAGTTTATCGATTAGGAGCGAGCAGTACTTC
TRBJ1-1 | TRBV10-3 | many | . | CAISVKAEGLGTEAFF | TGTGCCATCAGTGTCAAAGCTGAGGGGCTCGGTACTGAAGCTTTCTTT
TRBJ2-5 | TRBV20-1 | many | . | CSARDWGETQYF | TGCAGTGCTAGAGATTGGGGGGAGACCCAGTACTTC
TRBJ2-3 | TRBV20-1 | many | TRBD2 | CSARVAGGTGGSDTQYF | TGCAGTGCTAGAGTCGCGGGGGGCACTGGGGGCTCAGATACGCAGTATTTT
TRBJ1-3 | TRBV6-1 | few | . | CASTRKLGNTIYF | TGTGCCAGCACCCGTAAATTGGGAAACACCATATATTTT
TRBJ1-1 | TRBV5-1 | many | TRBD1 | CASQTGGFNTEAFF | TGCGCCAGTCAGACAGGGGGCTTCAACACTGAAGCTTTCTTT
TRBJ1-6 | TRBV7-2 | many | . | CASSLQGKSYPPLHF | TGTGCCAGCAGCTTACAGGGGAAAAGCTATCCACCCCTCCACTTT
TRBJ1-1 | TRBV29-1 | few | . | CSSFQGSGTEAFF | TGCAGCTCTTTTCAGGGAAGTGGGACTGAAGCTTTCTTT
TRBJ2-3 | TRBV20-1 | few | . | CSATSLDTQYF | TGCAGTGCTACCAGCCTAGATACGCAGTATTTT
TRBJ2-5 | TRBV9 | . | TRBD1 | CASSVVGGETQYF | TGTGCCAGCAGCGTAGTAGGGGGCGAGACCCAGTACTTC
TRBJ1-2 | TRBV20-1 | many | . | CSASRTRDFYGYTF | TGCAGTGCTAGTCGGACACGGGACTTTTATGGCTACACCTTC
TRBJ2-7 | TRBV5-1 | many | . | CASSSGLDSQYEQYF | TGCGCCAGCAGCTCCGGCCTGGACAGCCAATACGAGCAGTACTTC
TRBJ2-4 | TRBV20-1 | many | TRBD1 | CSAFSGQANIQYF | TGCAGTGCTTTTTCCGGACAGGCTAACATTCAGTACTTC
TRBJ2-3 | TRBV7-3 | . | . | CASSLSSAADTQYF | TGTGCCAGCAGCTTGTCTAGCGCCGCGGATACGCAGTATTTT
TRBJ1-1 | TRBV6-1 | many | TRBD1 | CASSATGGFGTEAFF | TGTGCCAGCAGTGCGACAGGGGGCTTTGGGACTGAAGCTTTCTTT
TRBJ2-3 | TRBV6-5 | many | TRBD1 | CASSSQGAVYF | TGTGCCAGCAGTTCACAGGGGGCGGTGTATTTT
TRBJ1-6 | TRBV20-1 | few | TRBD1 | CSATGTGERVSYNSPLHF | TGCAGTGCTACTGGGACAGGGGAAAGAGTATCCTATAATTCACCCCTCCACTTT
TRBJ2-3 | TRBV4-3 | many | . | CASSQDSRGTMTDTQYF | TGCGCCAGCAGCCAAGATTCGCGAGGGACCATGACAGATACGCAGTATTTT
TRBJ2-5 | TRBV29-1 | many | . | CSVDSAAGSGETQYF | TGCAGCGTTGATTCTGCGGCAGGGAGTGGAGAGACCCAGTACTTC
TRBJ2-5 | TRBV28 | many | TRBD1 | CASSGQEETQYF | TGTGCCAGCAGCGGACAGGAAGAGACCCAGTACTTC
TRBJ1-2 | TRBV7-9 | . | . | CASTLPEPHRDYYGYTF | TGTGCCAGCACCTTACCTGAGCCTCACAGGGACTACTATGGCTACACCTTC
TRBJ2-1 | TRBV7-2 | few | TRBD1 | CASSPRTGLSSYNEQFF | TGTGCCAGCAGCCCGCGGACAGGCTTAAGCTCCTACAATGAGCAGTTCTTC
TRBJ1-2 | TRBV6-2/TRBV6-3 | few | . | CASSRDTQDHGYTF | TGTGCCAGCAGTCGTGACACACAGGATCATGGCTACACCTTC
TRBJ2-1 | TRBV7-6 | few | . | CASSPSNGGYNEQFF | TGTGCCAGCAGCCCCTCTAACGGGGGTTACAATGAGCAGTTCTTC
TRBJ2-3 | TRBV11-2 | . | TRBD1 | CASSTGVGTQYF | TGTGCCAGCAGCACAGGGGTCGGGACGCAGTATTTT
TRBJ1-4 | TRBV7-2 | many | . | CASSLVGSGEKLFF | TGTGCCAGCAGCTTAGTTGGTAGTGGAGAAAAACTGTTTTTT
TRBJ2-2 | TRBV4-1 | many | TRBD2 | CASSQPLTSVANTGELFF | TGCGCCAGCAGCCAACCACTGACTAGCGTCGCGAACACCGGGGAGCTGTTTTTT
TRBJ1-6 | TRBV7-2 | many | . | CASSLGPYNSPLHF | TGTGCCAGCAGCTTGGGACCGTATAATTCACCCCTCCACTTT
TRBJ1-1 | TRBV5-5 | many | . | CASSLREGPPNTEAFF | TGTGCCAGCAGCTTGCGTGAGGGACCCCCGAACACTGAAGCTTTCTTT
TRBJ2-5 | TRBV18 | . | TRBD2 | CASSPFVLGTSVQETQYF | TGTGCCAGCTCACCATTTGTACTCGGGACTAGCGTACAAGAGACCCAGTACTTC
TRBJ1-1 | TRBV6-5 | many | . | CASSYYENTEAFF | TGTGCCAGCAGTTACTATGAGAACACTGAAGCTTTCTTT
TRBJ2-3 | TRBV7-9 | . | . | CASNRGKSRTDTQYF | TGTGCCAGCAACCGGGGGAAATCTCGCACAGATACGCAGTATTTT
TRBJ1-1 | TRBV7-3 | many | TRBD1 | CASSLTGTANTEAFF | TGTGCCAGCAGCTTAACAGGGACAGCGAACACTGAAGCTTTCTTT
TRBJ2-5 | TRBV18 | many | . | CASSPETGQETQYF | TGTGCCAGCTCACCAGAGACAGGTCAAGAGACCCAGTACTTC
TRBJ2-3 | TRBV9 | many | TRBD2 | CASSAGLDTDTQYF | TGTGCCAGCAGCGCTGGACTAGACACAGATACGCAGTATTTT